This TCR beta chain was sequenced during a study of CD8 T cells in ankylosing spondylitis. Overall study results and limits: Reported data indicate significant enrichment of disease-linked clones within matched ankylosing spondylitis synovial fluid. Earlier studies detected some motif variants in reactive arthritis synovial fluid and blood.

In its sample, this clonotype was seen many times. Antigen specificity is unknown. TCRdb called the 5' RACE reads again in MiXCR, with one record for every CDR3 protein. In the table there are about 140,000 distinct CDR3 sequences, roughly 8.8% of which are singletons. The source is a male donor with ankylosing spondylitis. The sequenced material came from synovial fluid, either unsorted or a sorted T cell fraction (not recorded which).

CDR3 in amino acids: CASSSGTVNQPQHF. CDR3 sequence (DNA): TGTGCCAGCAGTTCCGGGACAGTCAATCAGCCCCAGCATTTT. The V call is TRBV5-6, the J call TRBJ1-5; 7 bases are shared with TRBD1. The CDR3 has 14 residues. With V trimmed by 5 bases and J by 3 bases, 5 bases remained unmatched. CDR1 and CDR2 from the germline V gene are SGHDT and YYEEEE.